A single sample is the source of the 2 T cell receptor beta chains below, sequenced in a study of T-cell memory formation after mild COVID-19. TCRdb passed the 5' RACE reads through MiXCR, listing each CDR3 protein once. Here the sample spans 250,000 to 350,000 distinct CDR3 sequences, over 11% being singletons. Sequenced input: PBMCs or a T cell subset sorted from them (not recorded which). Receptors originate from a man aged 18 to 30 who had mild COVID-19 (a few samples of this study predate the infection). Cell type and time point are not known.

The CDR3 reads CAIPKRVWDEQYV. The DNA for the CDR3 is TGTGCCATCCCTAAGCGGGTGTGGGACGAGCAGTACGTC. The gene calls are TRBV10-3 and TRBJ2-7; D is perhaps TRBD2 (6 bases). Trimming left V 8 bases short and J 5 bases short, with 16 bases between. Germline V gene data show CDR1 as ENHRY and CDR2 as SYGVKD. The CDR3 has 13 residues.

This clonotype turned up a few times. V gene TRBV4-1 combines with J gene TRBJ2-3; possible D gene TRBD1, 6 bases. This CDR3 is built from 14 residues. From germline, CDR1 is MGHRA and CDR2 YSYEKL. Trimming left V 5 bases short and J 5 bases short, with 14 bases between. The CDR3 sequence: CASSYSQGGDTQYF. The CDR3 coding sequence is TGCGCCAGCAGCTACTCGCAAGGGGGAGATACGCAGTATTTT.